This T cell receptor (beta chain) was found in a study of OX40 agonist ivuxolimab in advanced cancers. Study information: Ivuxolimab is an agonistic anti-OX40 (CD134) antibody, and patients were treated with it.

Study-level findings and limits: Compared with CD4+, CD8+ T cells on average had more expanded clones.

This CDR3 region has 14 residues. Germline V gene lookup returns CDR1 SGHNT and CDR2 YENEEA. Trimming left V 5 bases short and J 4 bases short, with 11 bases between. As to this clone: Its antigen is undetermined.

The table came from immunoSEQ multiplex PCR; TCRdb's copy has only in-frame clones and leaves some out. The repertoire has around 68,000 clones, approximately 86% of them found once; the top ten carry around 1.9%. This specimen was CD4+ or CD8+ T cells sorted from blood, taken in a trial of the OX40 agonist ivuxolimab. The V and J genes are TRBV11-3 and TRBJ2-2; D is possibly TRBD2 (5 bases). This clonotype was sampled from an adult with an advanced solid tumor such as melanoma, head and neck, liver or kidney cancer. This chain's CDR3 is CASSPWSGTGELFF. The DNA for the CDR3 is TGTGCCAGCAGCCCATGGAGCGGCACCGGGGAGCTGTTTTTT.